A selection of T cell receptor beta chains follows, all from one sample in a study of T cell responses to AZD1222 COVID-19 vaccine. Using immunoSEQ multiplex PCR, the repertoire was profiled, and TCRdb retains in-frame clones only, with some absent. This sample has 130,000 to 150,000 clones, with 70% to 90% found just once. The sample consisted of peripheral blood, taken on day 0 of MenACWY control vaccination. These receptors all stem from an adult in good health. Both conserved end residues are part of each CDR3. The D gene is left open where the match is weak. Clone size is not always given. Where it is, it says once, few, many or a class for expanded clones.

d_gene: NA
j_gene: TRBJ2-5
v_gene: TRBV7-8
abundance: NA
CDR3aa: CASSPRVPRETQYF
CDR3nt: TGTGCCAGCAGCCCCCGGGTCCCGAGGGAGACCCAGTACTTC

d_gene: TRBD1
j_gene: TRBJ2-3
v_gene: TRBV5-6
abundance: NA
CDR3aa: CASSLLDGTGKTDTQYF
CDR3nt: TGTGCCAGCAGCTTGCTGGATGGGACAGGGAAAACAGATACGCAGTATTTT

d_gene: NA
j_gene: TRBJ1-1
v_gene: TRBV7-2
abundance: NA
CDR3aa: CASSLAGGGTEAFF
CDR3nt: TGTGCCAGCAGCTTAGCTGGGGGTGGCACTGAAGCTTTCTTT

d_gene: NA
j_gene: TRBJ2-1
v_gene: TRBV11-3
abundance: NA
CDR3aa: CASSQGTPSYNEQFF
CDR3nt: TGTGCCAGCAGCCAAGGGACTCCGTCCTACAATGAGCAGTTCTTC

d_gene: NA
j_gene: TRBJ1-5
v_gene: TRBV7-2
abundance: NA
CDR3aa: CASSLRPSNQPQHF
CDR3nt: TGTGCCAGCAGCCTACGACCAAGCAATCAGCCCCAGCATTTT

d_gene: NA
j_gene: TRBJ2-5
v_gene: TRBV28
abundance: NA
CDR3aa: CASTPGRKETQYF
CDR3nt: TGTGCCAGCACACCTGGCAGAAAAGAGACCCAGTACTTC

d_gene: NA
j_gene: TRBJ2-7
v_gene: TRBV7-9
abundance: NA
CDR3aa: CASSSEGVWNEQYF
CDR3nt: TGTGCCAGCAGCTCCGAGGGGGTCTGGAACGAGCAGTACTTC

d_gene: NA
j_gene: TRBJ1-2
v_gene: TRBV12-3/TRBV12-4
abundance: NA
CDR3aa: CATSANYGYTF
CDR3nt: TGTGCCACCTCAGCTAACTATGGCTACACCTTC

d_gene: TRBD1
j_gene: TRBJ1-2
v_gene: TRBV11-3
abundance: NA
CDR3aa: CASSGPHRGSDYGYTF
CDR3nt: TGTGCCAGCAGCGGACCCCACAGGGGCTCGGACTATGGCTACACCTTC

d_gene: NA
j_gene: TRBJ1-6
v_gene: TRBV2
abundance: NA
CDR3aa: CASSTETYNSPLHF
CDR3nt: TGTGCCAGCAGTACAGAGACCTATAATTCACCCCTCCACTTT

d_gene: NA
j_gene: TRBJ1-2
v_gene: TRBV12-3/TRBV12-4
abundance: NA
CDR3aa: CASSWQPNYGYTF
CDR3nt: TGTGCCAGCAGTTGGCAGCCCAACTATGGCTACACCTTC

d_gene: NA
j_gene: TRBJ1-6
v_gene: TRBV19
abundance: NA
CDR3aa: CASSSSGRYNSPLHF
CDR3nt: TGTGCCAGTAGTTCCTCCGGACGGTATAATTCACCCCTCCACTTT

d_gene: NA
j_gene: TRBJ2-7
v_gene: TRBV5-1
abundance: once
CDR3aa: CASSLADSSYEQYF
CDR3nt: TGCGCCAGCAGCTTGGCCGACAGCTCCTACGAGCAGTACTTC

d_gene: TRBD2
j_gene: TRBJ2-7
v_gene: TRBV6-6
abundance: NA
CDR3aa: CASSYPVAGSHEQYF
CDR3nt: TGTGCCAGCAGTTACCCGGTAGCGGGATCCCACGAGCAGTACTTC

d_gene: NA
j_gene: TRBJ1-6
v_gene: TRBV12-3/TRBV12-4
abundance: NA
CDR3aa: CASGSYNSPLHF
CDR3nt: TGTGCCTCAGGCTCCTATAATTCACCCCTCCACTTT

d_gene: NA
j_gene: TRBJ1-6
v_gene: TRBV25-1
abundance: NA
CDR3aa: CASSPGAGGLNSPLHF
CDR3nt: TGTGCCAGCAGTCCCGGGGCGGGGGGTTTGAATTCACCCCTCCACTTT

d_gene: NA
j_gene: TRBJ1-5
v_gene: TRBV30
abundance: NA
CDR3aa: CAWGRAGGGNQPQHF
CDR3nt: TGTGCCTGGGGCAGGGCCGGGGGTGGCAATCAGCCCCAGCATTTT

d_gene: TRBD1
j_gene: TRBJ1-3
v_gene: TRBV6-5
abundance: NA
CDR3aa: CASSYGGQGTIYF
CDR3nt: TGTGCCAGCAGTTACGGGGGACAGGGCACCATATATTTT

d_gene: NA
j_gene: TRBJ1-2
v_gene: TRBV28
abundance: NA
CDR3aa: CASSVTPRAEANYGYTF
CDR3nt: TGTGCCAGCAGTGTTACCCCCCGGGCGGAAGCTAACTATGGCTACACCTTC

d_gene: NA
j_gene: TRBJ2-7
v_gene: TRBV5-4
abundance: NA
CDR3aa: CASTRRSSYEQYF
CDR3nt: TGTGCCAGCACCCGGAGGTCCAGCTACGAGCAGTACTTC

d_gene: NA
j_gene: TRBJ1-1
v_gene: TRBV5-1
abundance: NA
CDR3aa: CASSLDTLGSTEAFF
CDR3nt: TGCGCCAGCAGCTTGGACACACTGGGGAGCACTGAAGCTTTCTTT

d_gene: NA
j_gene: TRBJ1-6
v_gene: TRBV28
abundance: NA
CDR3aa: CASSLSGSTYNSPLHF
CDR3nt: TGTGCCAGCAGTTTATCCGGTTCTACTTATAATTCACCCCTCCACTTT

d_gene: TRBD2
j_gene: TRBJ2-5
v_gene: TRBV6-2/TRBV6-3
abundance: NA
CDR3aa: CASSYLGREERNQETQYF
CDR3nt: TGTGCCAGCAGTTATCTGGGACGGGAGGAGAGAAATCAAGAGACCCAGTACTTC

d_gene: NA
j_gene: TRBJ2-1
v_gene: TRBV7-2
abundance: once
CDR3aa: CASSSVPGGPNEQFF
CDR3nt: TGTGCCAGCAGCAGTGTGCCAGGGGGGCCCAATGAGCAGTTCTTC

d_gene: TRBD1
j_gene: TRBJ1-4
v_gene: TRBV28
abundance: few
CDR3aa: CASSPGTGKNEKLFF
CDR3nt: TGTGCCAGCAGTCCAGGGACAGGGAAAAATGAAAAACTGTTTTTT

d_gene: TRBD1
j_gene: TRBJ2-7
v_gene: TRBV6-4
abundance: NA
CDR3aa: CASSDGTGPGEQYF
CDR3nt: TGTGCCAGCAGTGACGGGACAGGGCCTGGCGAGCAGTACTTC

d_gene: NA
j_gene: TRBJ2-7
v_gene: TRBV5-6
abundance: NA
CDR3aa: CASSASNGEQYF
CDR3nt: TGTGCCAGCAGCGCGTCGAATGGCGAGCAGTACTTC

d_gene: TRBD1
j_gene: TRBJ1-5
v_gene: TRBV6-5
abundance: NA
CDR3aa: CASRQGNNQPQHF
CDR3nt: TGTGCCAGTCGACAGGGCAACAATCAGCCCCAGCATTTT

d_gene: NA
j_gene: TRBJ1-1
v_gene: TRBV4-1
abundance: once
CDR3aa: CASSHESNTEAFF
CDR3nt: TGCGCCAGCAGCCATGAGAGTAACACTGAAGCTTTCTTT

d_gene: TRBD1
j_gene: TRBJ1-1
v_gene: TRBV2
abundance: NA
CDR3aa: CASSRPGTGESAEAFF
CDR3nt: TGTGCCAGCAGTCGTCCCGGGACAGGGGAAAGCGCTGAAGCTTTCTTT

d_gene: TRBD1
j_gene: TRBJ2-7
v_gene: TRBV11-2
abundance: NA
CDR3aa: CASSQRTGGRQYF
CDR3nt: TGTGCCAGCAGCCAGAGGACAGGGGGCAGGCAGTACTTC

d_gene: NA
j_gene: TRBJ2-3
v_gene: TRBV6-6
abundance: NA
CDR3aa: CASSYLGQTQYF
CDR3nt: TGTGCCAGCAGTTACTTGGGTCAGACGCAGTATTTT

d_gene: NA
j_gene: TRBJ1-1
v_gene: TRBV5-1
abundance: NA
CDR3aa: CASSLETYGSEAFF
CDR3nt: TGCGCCAGCAGCTTAGAAACTTATGGCTCTGAAGCTTTCTTT

d_gene: TRBD2
j_gene: TRBJ2-1
v_gene: TRBV13
abundance: NA
CDR3aa: CASSRTSGRALTYNEQFF
CDR3nt: TGTGCCAGCAGCCGTACTAGCGGGAGGGCCTTGACCTACAATGAGCAGTTCTTC

d_gene: TRBD1
j_gene: TRBJ1-1
v_gene: TRBV19
abundance: few
CDR3aa: CASSGTGGTEAFF
CDR3nt: TGTGCCAGTAGTGGGACAGGGGGTACTGAAGCTTTCTTT

d_gene: NA
j_gene: TRBJ2-7
v_gene: TRBV3-1/TRBV3-2
abundance: NA
CDR3aa: CASSQAREQYF
CDR3nt: TGTGCCAGCAGCCAAGCACGTGAGCAGTACTTC

d_gene: NA
j_gene: TRBJ1-2
v_gene: TRBV7-6
abundance: NA
CDR3aa: CASSLARLISRYGYTF
CDR3nt: TGTGCCAGCAGCTTAGCGCGCCTTATTAGCCGCTATGGCTACACCTTC

d_gene: NA
j_gene: TRBJ2-2
v_gene: TRBV7-9
abundance: NA
CDR3aa: CASSPHPLSTGELFF
CDR3nt: TGTGCCAGCAGCCCCCATCCCCTGAGCACCGGGGAGCTGTTTTTT

d_gene: TRBD1
j_gene: TRBJ2-1
v_gene: TRBV19
abundance: NA
CDR3aa: CASSIGRTGAYNEQFF
CDR3nt: TGTGCCAGTAGTATAGGACGGACAGGGGCGTACAATGAGCAGTTCTTC

d_gene: NA
j_gene: TRBJ2-7
v_gene: TRBV7-9
abundance: few
CDR3aa: CASYPPRTDSYEQYF
CDR3nt: TGTGCCAGCTACCCGCCCCGGACAGATTCCTACGAGCAGTACTTC

d_gene: TRBD2
j_gene: TRBJ2-5
v_gene: TRBV5-6
abundance: NA
CDR3aa: CASSLTRGGLETQYF
CDR3nt: TGTGCCAGCAGCTTGACGCGGGGGGGCTTAGAGACCCAGTACTTC

d_gene: NA
j_gene: TRBJ1-1
v_gene: TRBV4-3
abundance: NA
CDR3aa: CASSQDKPVNTEAFF
CDR3nt: TGCGCCAGCAGCCAAGATAAGCCGGTGAACACTGAAGCTTTCTTT

d_gene: NA
j_gene: TRBJ2-7
v_gene: TRBV19
abundance: once
CDR3aa: CASSIDPSRGIFYEQYF
CDR3nt: TGTGCCAGTAGTATAGATCCTTCCCGAGGGATATTCTACGAGCAGTACTTC

d_gene: TRBD2
j_gene: TRBJ2-2
v_gene: TRBV6-5
abundance: NA
CDR3aa: CASSYRREAIGELFF
CDR3nt: TGTGCCAGCAGTTACCGGCGGGAGGCGATCGGGGAGCTGTTTTTT

d_gene: NA
j_gene: TRBJ2-7
v_gene: TRBV4-3
abundance: few
CDR3aa: CASSQEFRGLLYF
CDR3nt: TGCGCCAGCAGCCAAGAATTCCGGGGGCTTCTGTACTTC

d_gene: TRBD1
j_gene: TRBJ2-7
v_gene: TRBV14
abundance: NA
CDR3aa: CASSRGQSYEQYF
CDR3nt: TGTGCCAGCAGCCGGGGACAGTCCTACGAGCAGTACTTC

d_gene: NA
j_gene: TRBJ2-2
v_gene: TRBV19
abundance: NA
CDR3aa: CASRTATRTNTGELFF
CDR3nt: TGTGCCAGTAGGACAGCCACGAGGACGAACACCGGGGAGCTGTTTTTT